This T cell receptor (beta chain) was retrieved from a study of brain T cells in children with intractable seizures. Only in-frame clones appear in the TCRdb table, and some are missing; sequencing was by immunoSEQ multiplex PCR. The table lists about 350,000 clones, roughly 93% of them singletons. V was shortened by 2 bases and J by 6 bases, with 8 bases between the two germline ends. The CDR3 length is 13 residues. From germline, CDR1 is SGHVS and CDR2 FQNEAQ. Time point meaning: blood from clinic visit 5 months post-surgery; TSC patient then seizure free. Sequencing was limited to surgery cases with top T cell transcript signatures in brain tissue. At least one anti-epileptic drug was given before surgery.

This chain links TRBV7-8 with TRBJ1-5; D perhaps matches TRBD1 (5 bases). This receptor was taken from a boy less than two years old with tuberous sclerosis and intractable seizures. Sequenced here: peripheral blood, sampled around 5 months after surgery. CDR3 region: CASSLSGTQPQHF. The CDR3 region has the DNA TGTGCCAGCAGCTTATCAGGGACTCAGCCCCAGCATTTT.